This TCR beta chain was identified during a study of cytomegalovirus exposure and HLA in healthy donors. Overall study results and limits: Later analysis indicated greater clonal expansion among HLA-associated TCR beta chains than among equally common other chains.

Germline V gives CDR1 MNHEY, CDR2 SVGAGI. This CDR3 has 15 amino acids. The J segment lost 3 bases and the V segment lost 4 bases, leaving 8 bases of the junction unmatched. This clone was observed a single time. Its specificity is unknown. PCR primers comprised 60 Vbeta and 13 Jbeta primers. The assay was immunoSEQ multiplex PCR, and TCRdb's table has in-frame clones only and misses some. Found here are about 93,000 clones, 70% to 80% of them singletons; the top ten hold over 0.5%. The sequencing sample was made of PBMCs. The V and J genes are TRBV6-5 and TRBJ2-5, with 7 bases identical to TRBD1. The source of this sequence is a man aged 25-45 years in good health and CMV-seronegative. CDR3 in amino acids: CASSWTGTAEETQYF. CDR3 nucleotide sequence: TGTGCCAGCAGTTGGACTGGGACAGCAGAAGAGACCCAGTACTTC.